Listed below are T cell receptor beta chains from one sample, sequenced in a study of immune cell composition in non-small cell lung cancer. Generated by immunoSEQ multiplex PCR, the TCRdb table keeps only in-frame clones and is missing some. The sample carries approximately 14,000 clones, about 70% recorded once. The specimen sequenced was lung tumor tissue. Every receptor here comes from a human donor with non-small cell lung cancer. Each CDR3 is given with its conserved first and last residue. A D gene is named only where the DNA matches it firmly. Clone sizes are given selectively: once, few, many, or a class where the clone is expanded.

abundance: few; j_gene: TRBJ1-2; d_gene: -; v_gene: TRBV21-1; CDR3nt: TGTGCCACCCGGGACAGGGGGCCGAAGTCGGGGGGCTACACCTTC; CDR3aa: CATRDRGPKSGGYTF
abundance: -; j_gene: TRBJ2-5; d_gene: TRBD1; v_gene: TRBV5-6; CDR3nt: TGTGCCAGCAGCCCCGGGACAGGGCCAAAGAAGACCCAGTACTTC; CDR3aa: CASSPGTGPKKTQYF
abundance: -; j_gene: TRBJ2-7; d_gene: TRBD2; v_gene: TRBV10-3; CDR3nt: TGTGCCATCAGTGACGGGCTAGCGGGGGACTCCTACGAGCAGTACTTC; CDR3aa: CAISDGLAGDSYEQYF
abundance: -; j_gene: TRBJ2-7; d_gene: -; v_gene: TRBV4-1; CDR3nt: TGCGCCAGCAGCCAAAACCACAGGGTTGGCGAGCAGTACTTC; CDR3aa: CASSQNHRVGEQYF
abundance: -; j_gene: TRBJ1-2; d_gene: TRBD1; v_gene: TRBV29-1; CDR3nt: TGCACCTTTAGGGACAGGGAATCTGGCTACACCTTC; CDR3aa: CTFRDRESGYTF
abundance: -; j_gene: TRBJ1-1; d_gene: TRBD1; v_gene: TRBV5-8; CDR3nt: TGTGCCAGCAGCCCTCTTATTGACAGGGGGACTGAAGCTTTCTTT; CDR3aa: CASSPLIDRGTEAFF
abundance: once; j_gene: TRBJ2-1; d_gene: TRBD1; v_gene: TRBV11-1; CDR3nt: TGTGCCACTGAAGCGACAGGGGGTTGGCGACAAAGCTCCTACAATGAGCAGTTCTTC; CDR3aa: CATEATGGWRQSSYNEQFF
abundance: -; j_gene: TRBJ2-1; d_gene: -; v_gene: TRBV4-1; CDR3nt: TGCGCCAGCAGCCGCCTAAGGGGGGGATACAGGGAAGGTGATGAGCAGTTCTTC; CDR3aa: CASSRLRGGYREGDEQFF
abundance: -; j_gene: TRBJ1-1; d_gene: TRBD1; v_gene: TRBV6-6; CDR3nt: TGTGCCAGCAGACAAGGACAGGGAGACACTGAAGCTTTCTTT; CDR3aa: CASRQGQGDTEAFF
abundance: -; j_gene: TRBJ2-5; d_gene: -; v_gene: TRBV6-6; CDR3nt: TGTGCCAGCACCCAGTGGGGGAGGGAGACCCAGTACTTC; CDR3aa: CASTQWGRETQYF
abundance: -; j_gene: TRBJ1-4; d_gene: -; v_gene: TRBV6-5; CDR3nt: TGTGCCAGCAGCCGGAGGGCAACTAATGAAAAACTGTTTTTT; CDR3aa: CASSRRATNEKLFF
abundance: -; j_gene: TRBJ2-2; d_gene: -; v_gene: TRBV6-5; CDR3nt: TGTGCCAGCAGTTACGAGGCGTCGGCCGGGGAGCTGTTTTTT; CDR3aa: CASSYEASAGELFF
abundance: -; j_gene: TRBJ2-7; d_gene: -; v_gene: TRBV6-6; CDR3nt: TGTGCCAGCAGTTACTCGGGGAGACCCTACGAGCAGTACTTC; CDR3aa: CASSYSGRPYEQYF
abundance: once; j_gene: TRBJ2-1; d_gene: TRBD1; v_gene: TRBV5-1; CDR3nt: TGCGCCAGCACGGACCGGGACAGGGGAAGCCATGAGCAGTTCTTC; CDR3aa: CASTDRDRGSHEQFF
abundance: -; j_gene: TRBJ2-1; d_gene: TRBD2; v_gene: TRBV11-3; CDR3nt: TGTGCCAGCAGCACGAGCGGGAGCTCCTACAATGAGCAGTTCTTC; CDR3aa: CASSTSGSSYNEQFF
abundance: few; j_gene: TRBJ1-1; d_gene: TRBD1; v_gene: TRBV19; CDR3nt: TGTGCCAGCAAGGGGACAGGGTGGACTGAAGCTTTCTTT; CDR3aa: CASKGTGWTEAFF
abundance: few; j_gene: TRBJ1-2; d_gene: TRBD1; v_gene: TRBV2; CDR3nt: TGTGCCAGCAGCTTAGGGGGCCCTAACTATGGCTACACCTTC; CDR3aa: CASSLGGPNYGYTF
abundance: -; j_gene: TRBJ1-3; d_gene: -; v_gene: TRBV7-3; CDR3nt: TGTGCCAGCAGCTTAATCGGAGGAGGTGGAAACACCATATATTTT; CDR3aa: CASSLIGGGGNTIYF
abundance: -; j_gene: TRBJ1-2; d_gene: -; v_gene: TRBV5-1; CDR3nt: TGCGCCAGCAGCGCAGTACAGGCCGCCAGCTATGGCTACACCTTC; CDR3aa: CASSAVQAASYGYTF
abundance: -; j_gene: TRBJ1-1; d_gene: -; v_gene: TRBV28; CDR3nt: TGTGCCAGCACCATGGGTGGCAGTTCGGGTCGCACTGAAGCTTTCTTT; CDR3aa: CASTMGGSSGRTEAFF
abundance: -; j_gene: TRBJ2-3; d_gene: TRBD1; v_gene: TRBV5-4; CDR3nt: TGTGCCAGCAGCTTGCAGGGGGTGGCAGATACGCAGTATTTT; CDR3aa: CASSLQGVADTQYF
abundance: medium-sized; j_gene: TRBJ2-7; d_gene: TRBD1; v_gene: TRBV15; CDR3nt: TGTGCCACCAGCAGAGGGGACAGGGAAGGCGAGCAGTACTTC; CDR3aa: CATSRGDREGEQYF
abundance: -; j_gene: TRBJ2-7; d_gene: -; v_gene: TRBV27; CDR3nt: TGTGCCAGCAGTCCCCAGGGGGGTGGGGGGGAGCAGTACTTC; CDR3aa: CASSPQGGGGEQYF
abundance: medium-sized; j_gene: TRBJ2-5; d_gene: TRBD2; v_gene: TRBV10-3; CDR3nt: TGTGCCATCAGTCTGGGGGGGGGCCAAGAGACCCAGTACTTC; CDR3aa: CAISLGGGQETQYF
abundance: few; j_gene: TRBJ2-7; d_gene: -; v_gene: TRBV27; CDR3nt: TGTGCCAGCAGCGCAGGAGGGTACGAGCAGTACTTC; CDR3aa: CASSAGGYEQYF
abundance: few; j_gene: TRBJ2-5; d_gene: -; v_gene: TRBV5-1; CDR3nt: TGCGCCAGCAGCTTCCCCCAGGGGGAGACCCAGTACTTC; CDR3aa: CASSFPQGETQYF
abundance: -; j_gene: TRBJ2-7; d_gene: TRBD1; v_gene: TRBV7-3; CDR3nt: TGTGCCAGCAGCACCCAATCGGGACAGGGTGGGTACGAGCAGTACTTC; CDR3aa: CASSTQSGQGGYEQYF
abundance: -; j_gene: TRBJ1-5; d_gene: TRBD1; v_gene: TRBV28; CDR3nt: TGTGCCAGCAGTCTGGGACAGACGGGCAATCAGCCCCAGCATTTT; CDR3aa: CASSLGQTGNQPQHF
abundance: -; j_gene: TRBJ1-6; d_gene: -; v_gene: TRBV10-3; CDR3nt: TGTGCCATCGGTGTGAGCTCCTATAATTCACCCCTCCACTTT; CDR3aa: CAIGVSSYNSPLHF
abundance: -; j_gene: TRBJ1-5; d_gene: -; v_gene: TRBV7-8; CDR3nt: TGTGCCAGCAGCTTAGCGGGGGGTAGCAATCAGCCCCAGCATTTT; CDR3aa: CASSLAGGSNQPQHF
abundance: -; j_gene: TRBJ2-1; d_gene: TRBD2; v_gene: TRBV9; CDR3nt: TGTGCCAGCAGCGTAGATGCGGGAGGGCCGGTTGAGCAGTTCTTC; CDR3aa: CASSVDAGGPVEQFF
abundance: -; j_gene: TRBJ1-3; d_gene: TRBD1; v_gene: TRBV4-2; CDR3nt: TGTGCCAGCAGCCAAGGATCGGACAGGGGAAGAAACACCATATATTTT; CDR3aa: CASSQGSDRGRNTIYF
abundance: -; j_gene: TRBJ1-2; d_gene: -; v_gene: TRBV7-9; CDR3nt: TGTGCCAGCAGCTTAGGGACACGCTCCAATGGCTACACCTTC; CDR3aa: CASSLGTRSNGYTF
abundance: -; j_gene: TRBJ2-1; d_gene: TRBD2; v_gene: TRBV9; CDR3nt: TGTGCCAGCAGCGTCGCTTGGGCTAGCGGATACAATGAGCAGTTCTTC; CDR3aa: CASSVAWASGYNEQFF
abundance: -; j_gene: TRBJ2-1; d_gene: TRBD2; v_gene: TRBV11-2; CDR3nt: TGTGCCAGCAGCTTAGTGGCGGGAGCGGGAACATACAATGAGCAGTTCTTC; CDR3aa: CASSLVAGAGTYNEQFF
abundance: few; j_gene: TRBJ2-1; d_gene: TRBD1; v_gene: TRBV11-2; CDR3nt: TGTGCCAGCAGCTATGGACAGGTCTACAATGAGCAGTTCTTC; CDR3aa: CASSYGQVYNEQFF
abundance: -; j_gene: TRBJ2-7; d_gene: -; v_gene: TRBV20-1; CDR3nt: TGCAGTGCCAACCTGGGGAGCGAGCAGTACTTC; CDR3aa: CSANLGSEQYF
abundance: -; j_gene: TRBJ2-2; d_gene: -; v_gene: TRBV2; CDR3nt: TGTGCCAGCCAAAGGGGTGCCGGGGAGCTGTTTTTT; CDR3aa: CASQRGAGELFF
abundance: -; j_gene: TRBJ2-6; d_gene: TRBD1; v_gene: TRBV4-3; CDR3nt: TGCGCCAGCAGCCAAGGTCCGGACAGGGGGGTCTCTGGGGCCAACGTCCTGACTTTC; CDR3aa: CASSQGPDRGVSGANVLTF
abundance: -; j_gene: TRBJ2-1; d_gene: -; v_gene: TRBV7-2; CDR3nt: TGTGCCAGCAGCCAAAATGGCGGGCTTGAGCAGTTCTTC; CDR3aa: CASSQNGGLEQFF
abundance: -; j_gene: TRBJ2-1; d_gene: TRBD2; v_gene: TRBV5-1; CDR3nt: TGCGCCACCCGGACTAGCGGCCTATCCTACAATGAGCAGTTCTTC; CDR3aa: CATRTSGLSYNEQFF
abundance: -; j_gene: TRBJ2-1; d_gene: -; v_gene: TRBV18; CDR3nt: TGTGCCAGCTCATCATTACTAGAGCAGTTCTTC; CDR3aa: CASSSLLEQFF